The 17 T cell receptor beta chains in this list originate from one sample, sequenced in a study of blood T cell repertoires in COVID-19 (TCRdb year 2020). Library construction relied on the immunoSEQ multiplex PCR assay. Here the immuneACCESS table is served through TCRdb, limited to in-frame sequences with V and J called. Missing clones are a known gap in these copies; in checked studies unresolved V genes cover under half, and the rest lacks a known reason. Recorded for this sample are around 430,000 clones; around 89% of them occurred a single time. The leading ten clones occupy roughly 13% of the sample. Material: peripheral blood. The source of these receptors is a woman in her forties or fifties with COVID-19, enrolled during active disease.

The chain combines TRBV7-9 with TRBJ1-2; 7 bases are shared with TRBD1. CDR1 SEHNR and CDR2 FQNEAQ come from the germline V gene (reference sequence). The CDR3 runs 13 residues. V dropped 5 bases and J dropped 7; count of bases not matched to a gene: 7. The CDR3 DNA sequence: TGTGCCAGCAGCCAACAGGGGATCGGTGGCTACACCTTC. The encoded protein is CASSQQGIGGYTF.

This clone was observed once. The chain carries TRBV6-5 and TRBJ1-1, with 8 nucleotides matching TRBD1. V was pared by 7 bases and J by 10 bases, with 5 bases of the junction left unmatched. The CDR3 runs to 11 residues. Germline CDR1 and CDR2: MNHEY and SVGAGI. The CDR3 region is CASNTGGRAFF. CDR3 nucleotides: TGTGCCAGCAATACAGGGGGTCGAGCTTTCTTT.

V gene TRBV18 combines with J gene TRBJ2-1, with TRBD2 matching 10 bases. V dropped 4 bases and J dropped 5; count of bases not matched to a gene: 8. The CDR3 extends over 16 amino acids. CDR1 is KGHSH, CDR2 LQKENI, per germline. The CDR3 nucleotides read TGTGCCAGCTCACGCGAACTAGCGGGGTCAAACAATGAGCAGTTCTTC. Its protein product is CASSRELAGSNNEQFF.

CDR3 sequence (DNA): TGTGCCAGCAGCCCGGCCGGACTAGCGAGCCCAGAGACCCAGTACTTC. Protein product: CASSPAGLASPETQYF. V and J are TRBV7-2 and TRBJ2-5; 9 bases are shared with TRBD2. The CDR3 has 16 amino acids. Unmatched junction bases numbered 11, after V lost 5 bases and J lost 4 bases. Germline V lookup: CDR1 SGHTA, CDR2 FQGNSA.

The V gene is TRBV7-2, the J gene TRBJ1-4; D may be TRBD1 (5 bases). Looked up from germline, CDR1 is SGHTA and CDR2 is FQGNSA. V was pared by 5 bases and J by 5 bases, with 12 bases between. CDR3 size: 14 residues. The CDR3 bases are TGTGCCAGCAGCCAACAGGTTTTGAATGAAAAACTGTTTTTT. Its protein product is CASSQQVLNEKLFF. Full variable domain (rest looked up from reference TRBV7-2 and TRBJ1-4): GAGVSQSPSNKVTEKGKDVELRCDPISGHTALYWYRQSLGQGLEFLIYFQGNSAPDKSGLPSDRFSAERTGGSVSTLTIQRTQQEDSAVYLCASSQQVLNEKLFFGSGTQLSVL.

This clone occurred once. The chain carries TRBV27 and TRBJ2-3; D is possibly TRBD2 (5 bases). The germline CDR1 and CDR2 sequences are MNHEY and SMNVEV (reference sequence). The CDR3 runs 11 residues. V lost 3 bases and J lost 10, with 8 bases in between. The CDR3 DNA is TGTGCCAGCAGTTTTAAGGAGGCGCAGTATTTT. Amino acid sequence: CASSFKEAQYF.

This sequence joins TRBV5-4 and TRBJ2-3; 9 bases map to TRBD1. With V trimmed by 7 bases and J by 1 base, 4 bases remained unmatched. The CDR3 sequence is 14 residues long. The germline V gene encodes CDR1 SGHNT and CDR2 YYREEE (reference sequence). CDR3 amino acids: CASQDRGGTDTQYF. The CDR3 region has the DNA TGTGCCAGCCAAGACAGGGGGGGCACAGATACGCAGTATTTT.

This clone is a singleton in its sample. This chain connects TRBV28 to TRBJ2-1; 8 nucleotides agree with TRBD2. The V gene end was trimmed by 6 bases and the J gene end by 6 bases; junction bases not matched to a gene: 7. There are 14 residues in the CDR3. Germline CDR1 MDHEN, CDR2 SYDVKM. This chain's CDR3 is CASSGLAGTNEQFF. CDR3 DNA: TGTGCCAGCAGCGGGCTAGCGGGCACCAATGAGCAGTTCTTC.

This clone occurred a few times. The V gene is TRBV11-2, the J gene TRBJ2-7; 10 positions match TRBD2. Trimming cost V 5 bases and J 7 bases; bases outside gene matches: 17. This CDR3 is 17 amino acids long. The germline gives CDR1 SGHAT, CDR2 FQNNGV. CDR3 loop: CASSVSTSGLMTGEQYF. The CDR3 DNA is TGTGCCAGCAGCGTATCGACTAGCGGGCTTATGACGGGGGAGCAGTACTTC.

The V gene is TRBV19, the J gene TRBJ1-2, with 10 bases fitting TRBD1. Germline trimming cut 6 bases from V and 4 bases from J; bases unmatched to any gene: 14. There are 17 residues in the CDR3. Looked up from germline, CDR1 is LNHDA and CDR2 is SQIVND (reference sequence). As DNA, the CDR3 is TGTGCCAGTAGGCCGACAGGGGGCGCACCCGACCCCTATGGCTACACCTTC. Protein sequence: CASRPTGGAPDPYGYTF.

The J gene is TRBJ2-5, the V gene TRBV5-4; 7 bases map to TRBD2. V lost 1 base, J lost 5 bases, and 8 bases stayed unmatched. The CDR3 runs to 15 residues. CDR1 and CDR2 from the germline V gene are SGHNT and YYREEE (reference sequence). In nucleotides, the CDR3 is TGTGCCAGCAGCTTGCCGCGGGGGATGGGGGAGACCCAGTACTTC. Its protein product is CASSLPRGMGETQYF.

This clone was seen a few times. The genes are TRBV18 and TRBJ2-7; D not certain. The V end lost 0 bases, the J end lost 1 base, and 7 bases lay between the germline ends. The CDR3 extends over 14 amino acids. Germline V gene data show CDR1 as KGHSH and CDR2 as LQKENI. This chain's CDR3 is CASSPPQSSYEQYF. The CDR3 nucleotides read TGTGCCAGCTCACCACCCCAGTCTTCCTACGAGCAGTACTTC.

The chain couples TRBV5-5 to TRBJ2-7, with 12 positions matching TRBD2. Germline V gene data show CDR1 as SGHKS and CDR2 as YYEKEE (reference sequence). Trimming removed 4 bases from V and 0 bases from J; junction bases left unmatched: 5. This CDR3 contains 16 residues. CDR3 sequence reads: CASSPRLAGVSYEQYF. The CDR3 coding sequence is TGTGCCAGCAGCCCCCGACTAGCGGGGGTCTCCTACGAGCAGTACTTC.

J is TRBJ2-7 and V is TRBV5-1; TRBD1 matches at 9 bases. This CDR3 comprises 15 residues. The junction had 10 bases not matched to a gene; V was cut back by 4 bases and J by 5 bases. From germline, CDR1 is SGHRS and CDR2 YFSETQ. CDR3 bases: TGCGCCAGCAGCGTTTTGGGGACAGGGATGGACGAGCAGTACTTC. Protein: CASSVLGTGMDEQYF. The full variable domain, completed using reference TRBV5-1 and TRBJ2-7, is KAGVTQTPRYLIKTRGQQVTLSCSPISGHRSVSWYQQTPGQGLQFLFEYFSETQRNKGNFPGRFSGRQFSNSRSEMNVSTLELGDSALYLCASSVLGTGMDEQYFGPGTRLTVT.

The rearrangement uses TRBV5-1 and TRBJ2-1; 7 positions match TRBD2. CDR1 SGHRS and CDR2 YFSETQ come from the germline V gene. The CDR3 contains 16 residues. Losses at the gene ends were 2 bases for V and 0 bases for J; bases not matched to a gene: 5. Here the CDR3 reads CASSLLAQSSYNEQFF. In DNA form, the CDR3 reads TGCGCCAGCAGCTTACTAGCGCAAAGCTCCTACAATGAGCAGTTCTTC.

V is TRBV10-2 and J is TRBJ2-1; 9 bases are a match to TRBD2. V shed 10 bases and J 8 bases; nucleotides not matched to a gene: 9. From germline, CDR1 is WSHSY and CDR2 SAAADI. This CDR3 comprises 13 residues. In DNA form, the CDR3 reads TGCGCCATATCTAGCGGGGAGGGCGATGAGCAGTTCTTC. This encodes CAISSGEGDEQFF.

The chain recombines TRBV5-4 with TRBJ1-6; 7 positions match TRBD1. The CDR3 has 14 residues. The germline V gene encodes CDR1 SGHNT and CDR2 YYREEE (reference sequence). V lost 3 bases to trimming and J lost 8 bases; unmatched junction nucleotides: 5. Here the CDR3 reads CASSSGQTYSPLHF. For the CDR3, the DNA is TGTGCCAGCAGCTCGGGACAGACGTATTCACCCCTCCACTTT.